This T cell receptor (beta chain) appears in the sequencing data of a study of tumor-infiltrating lymphocytes in oesophageal squamous cell carcinoma. TCRdb processed the PCR reads anew with MiXCR; each CDR3 protein has one entry. Among over 20,000 distinct CDR3 sequences listed, approximately 37% were seen once. The table lists this clonotype with many counts. This CDR3 has 15 amino acids. Unmatched junction bases numbered 6, after V lost 1 base and J lost 5 bases. Per germline, CDR1 SGHTA and CDR2 FQGTGA. This chain connects TRBV7-3 to TRBJ2-7; TRBD1 agrees at 9 bases. The sample was esophageal tumor tissue. The source is a female donor with esophageal squamous cell carcinoma. The CDR3 coding sequence is TGTGCCAGCAGCTTAAACTGGGGACAGGGAAACGAGCAGTACTTC. Its translation is CASSLNWGQGNEQYF.